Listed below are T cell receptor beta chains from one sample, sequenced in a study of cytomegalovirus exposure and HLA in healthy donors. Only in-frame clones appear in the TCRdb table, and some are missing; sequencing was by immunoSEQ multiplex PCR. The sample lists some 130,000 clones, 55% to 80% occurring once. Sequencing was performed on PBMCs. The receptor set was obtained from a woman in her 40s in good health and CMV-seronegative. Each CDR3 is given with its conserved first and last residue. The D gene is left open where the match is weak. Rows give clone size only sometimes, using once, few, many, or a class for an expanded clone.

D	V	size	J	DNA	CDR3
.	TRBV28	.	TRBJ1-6	TGTGCCAGCAGCCCTTACTCTTCACAGGTCCGAACCTATAATTCACCCCTCCACTTT	CASSPYSSQVRTYNSPLHF
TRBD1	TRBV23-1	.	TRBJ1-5	TGCGCCAGCAGTCAATTCGGGCAGGGGGCTGGGAGCAATCAGCCCCAGCATTTT	CASSQFGQGAGSNQPQHF
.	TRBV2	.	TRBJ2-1	TGTGCCAGCGATATGGGCGGGGGCAGGGGAGAGCAGTTCTTC	CASDMGGGRGEQFF
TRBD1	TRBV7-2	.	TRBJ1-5	TGTGCCAGCAGAGGGACAGGCTCGAATCAGCCCCAGCATTTT	CASRGTGSNQPQHF
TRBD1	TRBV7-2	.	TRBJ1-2	TGTGCCAGCAGCCCGGACAGGGGCTATGGCTACACCTTC	CASSPDRGYGYTF
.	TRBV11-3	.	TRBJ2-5	TGTGCCAGCAGCTTAGAGGGGACAAACGAAGAGACCCAGTACTTC	CASSLEGTNEETQYF
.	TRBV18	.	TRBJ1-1	TGTGCCAGCGCAGGAGGGGGGGTCGGGACTGAAGCTTTCTTT	CASAGGGVGTEAFF
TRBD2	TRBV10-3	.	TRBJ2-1	TGTGCCATCAGTTCTACTAGCGGGGGGGCCAATGAGCAGTTCTTC	CAISSTSGGANEQFF
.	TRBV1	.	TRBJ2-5	TGCACCAGCAGTCACGGCGGGCGTCCCCAAGAGACCCAGTACTTC	CTSSHGGRPQETQYF
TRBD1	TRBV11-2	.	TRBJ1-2	TGTGCCAGCAGCTTAAGCACAGGGGGAACTGGCTACACCTTC	CASSLSTGGTGYTF
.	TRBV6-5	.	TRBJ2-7	TGTGCCAGCAGTACCTACAGGGAAGGCTCCTACGAGCAGTACTTC	CASSTYREGSYEQYF
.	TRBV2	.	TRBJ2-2	TGTGCCAGCAGTGTGTCAGGGGCCACCGGGGAGCTGTTTTTT	CASSVSGATGELFF
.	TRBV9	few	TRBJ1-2	TGTGCCAGCAGCCCCGACAGACTTCTTGGGGGCTACACCTTC	CASSPDRLLGGYTF
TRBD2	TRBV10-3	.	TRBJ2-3	TGTGCCATCAGTCGGGGGGGCGAAGATACGCAGTATTTT	CAISRGGEDTQYF
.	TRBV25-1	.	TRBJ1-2	TGTGCCAGCAGTTTAGGTGGGCAGGGGACCTATGGCTACACCTTC	CASSLGGQGTYGYTF
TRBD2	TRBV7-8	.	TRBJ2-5	TGTGCCAGCAGCGTAGAGTCTAGCGGGGGGGCCCTAGAGACCCAGTACTTC	CASSVESSGGALETQYF
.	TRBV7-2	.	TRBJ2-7	TGTGCCAGCAGCTTAGTTACAGGATCCTACGAGCAGTACTTC	CASSLVTGSYEQYF
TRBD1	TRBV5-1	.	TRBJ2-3	TGCGCCAGCAGCTTGGCAACAGGGGGGTTCGATACGCAGTATTTT	CASSLATGGFDTQYF
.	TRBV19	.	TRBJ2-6	TGTGCCAGTACAACAGGCGCTGGGGCCAACGTCCTGACTTTC	CASTTGAGANVLTF
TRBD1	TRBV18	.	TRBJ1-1	TGTGCCAGCTCACCATCGGGACAGGGCACTGAAGCTTTCTTT	CASSPSGQGTEAFF
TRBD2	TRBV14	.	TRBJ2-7	TGTGCCAGCAGCCGCGAGCGGGGGACGGCTCAATACGAGCAGTACTTC	CASSRERGTAQYEQYF
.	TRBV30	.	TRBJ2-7	TGTGCCTGGAATGACGGCGAGCGATACGAGCAGTACTTC	CAWNDGERYEQYF
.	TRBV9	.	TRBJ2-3	TGTGCCAGCAACAGGGACACAGATACGCAGTATTTT	CASNRDTDTQYF
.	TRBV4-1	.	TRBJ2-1	TGCGCCAGCAGCCAAGTGACCGGCTTGACCCTGGCAGGGTCAGGCTACAATGAGCAGTTCTTC	CASSQVTGLTLAGSGYNEQFF